The entry that follows covers one T cell receptor beta chain sequence. The CDR3 length is 14 residues. V was clipped by 2 bases and J by 2 bases, with 9 bases between them. Germline V lookup: CDR1 SNHLY, CDR2 FYNNEI. The sample originates from a study of blood T cell repertoires in COVID-19. Study-wide background: Nucleic acid was either cDNA or gDNA, and it came from T cells, B-cell-depleted T cells, or PBMCs.

Original processing notes: Reference gene primer amplification in the assay estimated nucleated cell counts. TCRdb keeps only in-frame clones here, not all; method: immunoSEQ multiplex PCR. Clone size and V and J calls were adopted from that table, with D and trimming inferred from the DNA. This table holds approximately 68,000 clones, roughly 86% found once. This chain uses TRBV2 with TRBJ2-5; D remains unclear. This sequence originates from a woman in her sixties with acute or convalescent COVID-19. The sample consisted of peripheral blood. The CDR3 region is CASSELTAQETQYF. CDR3 DNA: TGTGCCAGCAGTGAACTTACAGCACAAGAGACCCAGTACTTC.